This TCR beta chain was obtained from a study of control samples from healthy donors and cancer patients. Sequenced by immunoSEQ multiplex PCR; TCRdb stores in-frame clones only, minus some. The data hold around 12,000 clones, with about 92% observed a single time. The V gene's germline CDR1 is SGHRS and CDR2 YFSETQ. Deletions cut 0 bases from V and 8 bases from J, with 6 bases between. The CDR3 runs 12 residues. The chain uses TRBV5-1 and TRBJ1-3; D unresolved. The TCR originated in a man older than 75 with lung cancer. Specimen: PBMCs. CDR3 DNA: TGCGCCAGCAGCTTGGGCGGGGACACCATATATTTT. It is translated as CASSLGGDTIYF.